The 10 T cell receptor beta chains below were found in one sample sequenced in a study of T-cell memory formation after mild COVID-19. TCRdb processed the 5' RACE reads anew with MiXCR; each CDR3 protein has one entry. This sample has some 120,000 distinct CDR3 sequences, with about a sixth found just once. Material: PBMCs or a T cell subset sorted from them (not recorded which). The receptors come from a man between 18 and 29 years old who had mild COVID-19 (a few samples of this study predate the infection). Cell type and time point are not known.

This clonotype was seen a handful of times. CDR3 sequence: CASSYSFNSVGIETEAFF. CDR3 coding DNA: TGTGCCAGCAGTTATTCGTTTAATTCGGTGGGAATCGAAACTGAAGCTTTCTTT. The chain employs TRBV6-2 or TRBV6-3 and TRBJ1-1; unclear D gene. Germline V gene data show CDR1 as MNHEY and CDR2 as SVGEGT. The CDR3 is made up of 18 amino acids. Trimming took 3 bases from V and 5 from J, leaving 25 bases between them.

The chain uses TRBV6-1 and TRBJ1-5; tentative D call: TRBD1 (5 bases). Trimming removed 3 bases at V and 5 bases at J, with 11 bases between. Germline CDR1 is MNHNS and CDR2 is SASEGT. This CDR3 contains 14 residues. The CDR3 nucleotides are TGTGCCAGCAGTGATCGAGGGGATTATCAGCCCCAGCATTTT. It encodes CASSDRGDYQPQHF.

In its sample, this clonotype was seen a few times. The chain carries TRBV5-8 and TRBJ1-5; 10 positions agree with TRBD1. CDR3 length: 18 amino acids. Trimming at V came to 2 bases and at J to 3 bases, leaving 11 bases not matched to a gene. Germline assignment: CDR1 SGHTS and CDR2 YDEGEE. CDR3 sequence: CASSFHPDRGGFNQPQHF. CDR3 DNA: TGTGCCAGCAGCTTCCATCCGGACAGGGGGGGTTTCAATCAGCCCCAGCATTTT.

This clonotype was recorded a few times. The gene calls are TRBV4-3 and TRBJ2-3; 8 bases align to TRBD2. Germline CDR1 reads LGHNA; CDR2 reads YSLEER. The CDR3 is made up of 17 amino acids. V gave up 1 base and J gave up 4 bases; unmatched junction bases: 10. CDR3: CASSQVMKRGFADTQYF. In DNA form, the CDR3 reads TGCGCCAGCAGCCAAGTCATGAAGCGGGGGTTTGCAGATACGCAGTATTTT.

J is TRBJ1-1 and V is TRBV7-2; 9 bases line up with TRBD1. The ends lost 5 bases at V and 6 bases at J; junction bases unmatched: 10. Germline V CDR1 and CDR2: SGHTA, FQGNSA. CDR3 size: 15 residues. CDR3 nucleotides: TGTGCCAGCAGCCCTGGGACAGGGTTTAGGGCTGAAGCTTTCTTT. It yields the protein CASSPGTGFRAEAFF.

This clonotype occurred a few times. The chain recombines TRBV20-1 with TRBJ1-6, with D uncertain. The CDR3 is made up of 11 amino acids. Germline-derived CDR1 and CDR2 are DFQATT and SNEGSKA (reference sequence). Trimming left V 5 bases short and J 10 bases short, with 9 bases between. The CDR3 loop is CSAPLGSPLHF. As DNA, the CDR3 is TGCAGTGCTCCCCTCGGATCACCCCTCCACTTT.

This clonotype was observed many times. The gene calls are TRBV12-3 or TRBV12-4 and TRBJ2-2; D perhaps matches TRBD1 (5 bases). Deletions cut 5 bases from V and 1 base from J, with 8 bases between. This CDR3 comprises 14 residues. CDR3 DNA: TGTGCCAGCAGTCCAGGACAGAACACCGGGGAGCTGTTTTTT. Translating gives CASSPGQNTGELFF.

This clonotype was recorded a few times. V and J are TRBV6-5 and TRBJ1-1, with D possibly TRBD1 on 5 matching bases. CDR1 and CDR2 from the germline V gene are MNHEY and SVGAGI. The CDR3 has 13 amino acids. V was clipped by 6 bases and J by 7 bases, with 15 bases between them. CDR3 residues: CASSRGGWGEAFF. The DNA of the CDR3 is TGTGCCAGCAGCCGCGGGGGGTGGGGTGAAGCTTTCTTT.

A few counts support this clonotype. CDR3 loop: CASSERTAEAFF. CDR3 coding DNA: TGTGCCAGCAGTGAAAGAACAGCTGAAGCTTTCTTT. The chain is built from TRBV2 and TRBJ1-1; D ambiguous. V lost 2 bases and J 6 bases, leaving 7 bases between the germline ends. From germline, CDR1 is SNHLY and CDR2 FYNNEI. This CDR3 has 12 amino acids.

This clonotype was picked up a small number of times. The V call is TRBV5-1, the J call TRBJ2-5; 7 bases are a match to TRBD2. This CDR3 region has 16 residues. V lost 4 bases to trimming and J lost 5 bases; unmatched junction nucleotides: 14. Germline V gene lookup returns CDR1 SGHRS and CDR2 YFSETQ. CDR3 DNA: TGCGCCAGCAGCAGGGAAACCCCGGGGGGTTCGGAGACCCAGTACTTC. Its protein product is CASSRETPGGSETQYF.